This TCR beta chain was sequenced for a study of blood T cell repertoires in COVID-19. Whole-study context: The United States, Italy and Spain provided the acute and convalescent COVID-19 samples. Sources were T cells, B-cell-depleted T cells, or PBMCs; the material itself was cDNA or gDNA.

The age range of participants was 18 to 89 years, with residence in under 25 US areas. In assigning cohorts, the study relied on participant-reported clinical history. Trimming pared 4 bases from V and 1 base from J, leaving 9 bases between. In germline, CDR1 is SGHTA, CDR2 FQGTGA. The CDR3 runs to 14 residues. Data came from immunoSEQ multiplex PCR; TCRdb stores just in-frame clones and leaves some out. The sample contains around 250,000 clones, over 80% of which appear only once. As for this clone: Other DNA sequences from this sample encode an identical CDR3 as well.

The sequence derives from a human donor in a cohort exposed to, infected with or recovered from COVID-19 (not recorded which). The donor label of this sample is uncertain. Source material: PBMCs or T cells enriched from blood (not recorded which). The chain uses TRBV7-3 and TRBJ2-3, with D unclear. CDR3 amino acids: CASSSLAGTDTQYF. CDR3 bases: TGTGCCAGCAGCTCCTTAGCCGGCACAGATACGCAGTATTTT.